The T cell receptor (beta chain) under discussion was sequenced for a study of CD8+ T cells in alopecia areata. The authors extracted RNA and reverse transcribed it into cDNA as the sequencing template. Libraries were prepared by immunoSEQ multiplex PCR; TCRdb keeps only in-frame clonotypes and omits some of them. Of more than 150,000 clones in the sample, about 63% were seen once. This clone was seen a handful of times. With 0 bases removed from V and 3 bases from J, the gap between germline ends came to 9 bases. This CDR3 has 14 residues. Germline CDR1 reads SQVTM; CDR2 reads ANQGSEA. The chain couples TRBV29-1 to TRBJ2-1, with D unresolved. The source of this sequence is a human donor with alopecia areata. The sample here was CD4+ T cells sorted from blood, taken at week 0. The CDR3 DNA is TGCAGCGTTGAAGAGTTGGGGAACTACAATGAGCAGTTCTTC. Its protein is CSVEELGNYNEQFF.